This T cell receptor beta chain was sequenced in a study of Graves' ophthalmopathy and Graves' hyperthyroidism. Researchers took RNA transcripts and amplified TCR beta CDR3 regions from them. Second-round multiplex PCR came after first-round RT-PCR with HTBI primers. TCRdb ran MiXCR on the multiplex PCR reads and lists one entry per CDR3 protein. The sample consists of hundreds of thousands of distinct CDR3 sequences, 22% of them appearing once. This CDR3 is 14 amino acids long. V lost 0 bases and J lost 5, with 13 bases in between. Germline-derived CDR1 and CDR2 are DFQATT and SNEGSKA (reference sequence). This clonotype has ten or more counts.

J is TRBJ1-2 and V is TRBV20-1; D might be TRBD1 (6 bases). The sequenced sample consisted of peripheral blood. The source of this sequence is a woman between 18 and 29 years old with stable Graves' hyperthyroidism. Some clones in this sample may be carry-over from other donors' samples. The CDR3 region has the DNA TGCAGTGCTAGAGATAGGGGGATTCTTTATGGCTACACCTTC. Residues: CSARDRGILYGYTF.